The 3 T cell receptor beta chains below all came from one sample that was sequenced in a study of blood T cell repertoires in COVID-19 (TCRdb year 2020). The receptor library was made with the immunoSEQ multiplex PCR assay. Held by TCRdb, this immuneACCESS table contains in-frame sequences only and omits some clones. Under half of the omission traces to an unresolved V gene where checked; the cause of the rest is unknown. The sample contains 100,000 or so clones, around 85% of them found a single time. The ten largest clones add up to over 10% of the sample. Input material: peripheral blood. The receptors originated from a man in his fifties or sixties with active or convalescent COVID-19.

V gene TRBV9 combines with J gene TRBJ2-1; TRBD2 aligns across 10 bases. The CDR3 totals 17 residues. The V segment lost 3 bases and the J segment 4 bases; nucleotides outside the gene matches: 10. Germline CDR1 reads SGDLS; CDR2 reads YYNGEE. The CDR3 DNA follows: TGTGCCAGCAGCGGAAGAGCGGGAGGGCCGAAGTACAATGAGCAGTTCTTC. This codes for CASSGRAGGPKYNEQFF.

The rearrangement joins TRBV10-2 to TRBJ2-1; the D gene is possibly TRBD2 (5 bases). The germline V gene has CDR1 WSHSY and CDR2 SAAADI. The CDR3 runs to 14 residues. The V end lost 2 bases, the J end lost 9 bases, and 14 bases lay between the germline ends. The CDR3 here is CASSEPGREIEQFF. The CDR3 nucleotides are TGCGCCAGCAGTGAGCCTGGCCGGGAAATTGAGCAGTTCTTC.

This chain links TRBV29-1 with TRBJ1-1; 7 bases fit TRBD1. V was pared by 3 bases and J by 3 bases, with 7 bases of the junction left unmatched. This CDR3 has 14 amino acids. The germline V gene encodes CDR1 SQVTM and CDR2 ANQGSEA. The CDR3 is CSVDSEGAYTEAFF. The CDR3 DNA reads as TGCAGCGTTGATAGCGAGGGGGCCTACACTGAAGCTTTCTTT.